The clone carrying this T cell receptor (beta chain) has just a few counts. Its antigen is not known. Original handling: Between-group CDR3 differences, defined by clinicopathological status, yielded a distant-metastasis classifier for papillary thyroid cancer. TCRdb re-called the PCR reads through MiXCR. Here the V and J calls rest on TCRdb's processing, not on the authors' analysis. This table holds 60,000 or so clones, just over 4% found once. The data derive from a study of metastatic and nonmetastatic thyroid tumors. In the study overall: Malignant and benign thyroid patients had repertoires compared in peripheral blood and tumor or nodule tissue.

Nobody among the patients had been given any treatment before thyroid surgery. This CDR3 has 13 amino acids. Germline CDR1 is MNHEY and CDR2 is SVGAGI. The V end was cut by 2 bases, the J end by 6 bases, with 8 bases between. General study findings and limits: Patients with malignant thyroid tumors reportedly had significantly higher TCR beta diversity than those with benign nodules, in blood and tumor.

The receptor was isolated from a female donor with papillary thyroid cancer or a benign thyroid nodule (not recorded which). Some clones in this sample may be carry-over from other donors' samples. The sequenced sample consisted of blood. The chain uses TRBV6-5 and TRBJ2-4; D gene unclear. CDR3 DNA: TGTGCCAGCAGTTACGATTGGGCAAACATTCAGTACTTC. It specifies CASSYDWANIQYF.